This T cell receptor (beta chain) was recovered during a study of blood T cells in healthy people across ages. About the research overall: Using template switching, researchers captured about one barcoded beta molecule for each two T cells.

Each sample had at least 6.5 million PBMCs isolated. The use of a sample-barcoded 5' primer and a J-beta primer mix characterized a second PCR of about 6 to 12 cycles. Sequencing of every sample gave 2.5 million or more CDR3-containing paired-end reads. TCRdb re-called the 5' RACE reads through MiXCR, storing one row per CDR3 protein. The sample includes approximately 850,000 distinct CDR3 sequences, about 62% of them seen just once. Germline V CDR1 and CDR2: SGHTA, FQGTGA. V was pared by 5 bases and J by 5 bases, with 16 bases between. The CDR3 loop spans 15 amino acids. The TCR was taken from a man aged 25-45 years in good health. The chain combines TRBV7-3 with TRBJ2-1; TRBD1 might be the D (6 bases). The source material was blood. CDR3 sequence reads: CASSADGQRDNEQFF. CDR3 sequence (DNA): TGTGCCAGCAGCGCCGATGGACAGAGGGACAATGAGCAGTTCTTC.